A selection of T cell receptor beta chains follows, all from one sample in a study of blood T cell repertoires in COVID-19. The repertoire was sequenced with immunoSEQ multiplex PCR; TCRdb's copy has only in-frame clones and lacks some. The data hold roughly 220,000 clones, with roughly 84% observed a single time. The specimen was peripheral blood. The receptors here all came from a woman aged 60 to 75 who had recovered from COVID-19. CDR3s include the opening cysteine and the closing phenylalanine or tryptophan. D genes are given only for firm matches. Rows may omit the clone size; those that give it use once, few, many or a size class.

V gene	J gene	D gene	clone size	CDR3 length	CDR3 DNA	CDR3 protein
TRBV3-1/TRBV3-2	TRBJ1-6	NA	NA	16	TGTGCCAGCAGCCAAGATGCAGGGGCAAGCAGTTCACCCCTCCACTTT	CASSQDAGASSSPLHF
TRBV6-5	TRBJ1-1	TRBD1	once	13	TGTGCCAGCGGGACAGGGACCATCAGTGAAGCTTTCTTT	CASGTGTISEAFF
TRBV6-5	TRBJ2-1	NA	NA	15	TGTGCCAGCACCGGAGGTGTGGGGGGGCAAAATGAGCAGTTCTTC	CASTGGVGGQNEQFF
TRBV5-1	TRBJ1-2	NA	few	15	TGCGCCAGCAGCTTGGGGACACGAAGTATGGATGGCTACACCTTC	CASSLGTRSMDGYTF
TRBV5-4	TRBJ1-2	TRBD1	once	12	TGTGCCAGCAGCTTTGGACAGGGGGGCTACACCTTC	CASSFGQGGYTF
TRBV7-2	TRBJ2-5	NA	NA	15	TGTGCCAGCAGCATAATGCAGGGGCCCCAAGAGACCCAGTACTTC	CASSIMQGPQETQYF
TRBV6-5	TRBJ2-4	NA	NA	15	TGTGCCAGCAGCCTACTAACAGGGCCCAAAAACATTCAGTACTTC	CASSLLTGPKNIQYF
TRBV10-3	TRBJ2-7	TRBD1	NA	15	TGTGCCATCAGTCCCGTTCTCGGGACAGACTACGAGCAGTACTTC	CAISPVLGTDYEQYF
TRBV30	TRBJ1-1	TRBD1	NA	13	TGTGCCAGCCTCGGACAGGGCGAGACTGAAGCTTTCTTT	CASLGQGETEAFF
TRBV2	TRBJ2-5	TRBD1	NA	16	TGTGCCAGCTCCCTCCCGCGGACAGGGGGTTCAGAGACCCAGTACTTC	CASSLPRTGGSETQYF
TRBV6-2/TRBV6-3	TRBJ2-7	NA	few	12	TGTGCCAGCAGTTTGCAGTCATACGAGCAGTACTTC	CASSLQSYEQYF
TRBV10-3	TRBJ1-2	TRBD1	NA	15	TGTGCCACGCAGCGAGGGACAGGGTCCTATTGGGGCTACACCTTC	CATQRGTGSYWGYTF
TRBV7-2	TRBJ2-5	NA	NA	12	TGTGCCAGCAGCTTCGCCGCGGAGACCCAGTACTTC	CASSFAAETQYF
TRBV3-1/TRBV3-2	TRBJ1-4	NA	NA	13	TGTGCCAGCAGAAGTAGAGGTGGAGAAAAACTGTTTTTT	CASRSRGGEKLFF
TRBV9	TRBJ1-2	NA	NA	12	TGTGCCAGCAAGGGGATGACCTATGGCTACACCTTC	CASKGMTYGYTF
TRBV7-8	TRBJ1-4	NA	NA	18	TGTGCCAGCAGCCCCTTAGCCCTCAAGACAGACAGTAATGAAAAACTGTTTTTT	CASSPLALKTDSNEKLFF
TRBV4-3	TRBJ1-1	NA	NA	15	TGCGCCAGCAGCCAGGCCCGACCGGGGAACACTGAAGCTTTCTTT	CASSQARPGNTEAFF
TRBV5-4	TRBJ2-7	NA	once	16	TGTGCCAGCAGCTTAGGAGGGGTTCCCGACCCCTACGAGCAGTACTTC	CASSLGGVPDPYEQYF
TRBV11-2	TRBJ1-4	NA	NA	14	TGTGCCAGCAGCCGTACAGGGATTCGTGAAAAACTGTTTTTT	CASSRTGIREKLFF
TRBV3-1/TRBV3-2	TRBJ2-7	NA	many	15	TGTGCCAGCAGCCATCGACAGATCTCTACCTACGAGCAGTACTTC	CASSHRQISTYEQYF
TRBV9	TRBJ2-5	NA	NA	13	TGTGCCAGCAGCGTCAGGGGTCAAGAGACCCAGTACTTC	CASSVRGQETQYF
TRBV2	TRBJ2-3	NA	NA	13	TGTGCCAGCACGCTAGCTTTCCCAGATACGCAGTATTTT	CASTLAFPDTQYF
TRBV30	TRBJ2-3	TRBD2	NA	16	TGTGCCTGGAGTGTACGGGGACTAGGGGTAACAGATACGCAGTATTTT	CAWSVRGLGVTDTQYF
TRBV7-2	TRBJ2-7	TRBD2	NA	14	TGTGCCAGCAGCTGGAGCGGGGGGGCAGGGGAGCAGTACTTC	CASSWSGGAGEQYF
TRBV18	TRBJ1-2	TRBD1	NA	16	TGTGCCAGCTCACCGTACGAGGGTCGACAGGGGAGCGGCTACACCTTC	CASSPYEGRQGSGYTF
TRBV5-5	TRBJ1-1	TRBD1	NA	16	TGTGCCAGCAGCGGAGGGACAGGGGGTTGGGGCACTGAAGCTTTCTTT	CASSGGTGGWGTEAFF
TRBV27	TRBJ1-2	NA	NA	13	TGTGCCAGCAGGAGGTCGGATCTAGGTGGCTACACCTTC	CASRRSDLGGYTF
TRBV11-2	TRBJ1-5	TRBD1	NA	16	TGTGCCAGCAGCTTAGAGCAGGGGGCAGGCAATCAGCCCCAGCATTTT	CASSLEQGAGNQPQHF
TRBV30	TRBJ2-5	TRBD1	NA	14	TGTGCCTGGAGTCCCACACAGGGGGCGGGGACCCAGTACTTC	CAWSPTQGAGTQYF
TRBV29-1	TRBJ2-3	NA	NA	12	TGCAGCGTTGGTCGGGAGTCAGATACGCAGTATTTT	CSVGRESDTQYF
TRBV27	TRBJ2-1	TRBD2	few	17	TGTGCCAGCAGTTCGCGGCTAGCGGGTCGCTCCTACAATGAGCAGTTCTTC	CASSSRLAGRSYNEQFF
TRBV19	TRBJ2-7	NA	NA	16	TGTGCCAGTAGTATAGGGGGCGGGGACTTCTCCTACGAGCAGTACTTC	CASSIGGGDFSYEQYF
TRBV9	TRBJ2-7	TRBD2	NA	15	TGTGCCAGCAGCGTAGAGGCGGGGGGGCCTGGGGAGCAGTACTTC	CASSVEAGGPGEQYF
TRBV7-8	TRBJ2-2	TRBD2	NA	20	TGTGCCAGCAGCCCAGGAGGCCCCTGGACTAGCGGGGTGCTCACCGGGGAGCTGTTTTTT	CASSPGGPWTSGVLTGELFF
TRBV2	TRBJ1-6	TRBD1	NA	15	TGTGCCAGCAGCTCCGGGACAGGTTATGATTCACCCCTCCACTTT	CASSSGTGYDSPLHF
TRBV7-9	TRBJ1-4	NA	NA	14	TGTGCCAGCAGCTACAGGGTGGACGGAGAAAAACTGTTTTTT	CASSYRVDGEKLFF
TRBV27	TRBJ1-6	TRBD1	NA	14	TGTGCCAGCAGTTTGACAGGGACGGGGTCACCCCTCCACTTT	CASSLTGTGSPLHF
TRBV6-5	TRBJ1-1	NA	NA	15	TGTGCCAGCAGGGGGTTCCGGGAAGGAGGCACTGAAGCTTTCTTT	CASRGFREGGTEAFF
TRBV14	TRBJ2-3	NA	NA	13	TGTGCCAGCAGCTCAGCGTTAGCAGATACGCAGTATTTT	CASSSALADTQYF
TRBV29-1	TRBJ2-3	NA	once	13	TGCAGCGTCGAGGACAAGGGCCCAGATACGCAGTATTTT	CSVEDKGPDTQYF
TRBV9	TRBJ2-3	TRBD2	NA	15	TGTGCCAGCAGCGTCGGGGGGGCCGACACAGATACGCAGTATTTT	CASSVGGADTDTQYF
TRBV18	TRBJ1-1	NA	NA	16	TGTGCCAGCTCACCGACCTCTGACAATTCCGGTACTGAAGCTTTCTTT	CASSPTSDNSGTEAFF
TRBV6-5	TRBJ1-2	NA	NA	14	TGTGCCAGCAGTCGTGGACAAACCTTCAATGGCTACACCTTC	CASSRGQTFNGYTF
TRBV27	TRBJ2-7	TRBD1	NA	14	TGTGCCAGCAGCGTGGACAGGGTCTCCTACGAGCAGTACTTC	CASSVDRVSYEQYF
TRBV7-8	TRBJ2-1	TRBD1	NA	16	TGTGCCAGCAGCCCACACCGGGACAGGGGACGGAATGAGCAGTTCTTC	CASSPHRDRGRNEQFF